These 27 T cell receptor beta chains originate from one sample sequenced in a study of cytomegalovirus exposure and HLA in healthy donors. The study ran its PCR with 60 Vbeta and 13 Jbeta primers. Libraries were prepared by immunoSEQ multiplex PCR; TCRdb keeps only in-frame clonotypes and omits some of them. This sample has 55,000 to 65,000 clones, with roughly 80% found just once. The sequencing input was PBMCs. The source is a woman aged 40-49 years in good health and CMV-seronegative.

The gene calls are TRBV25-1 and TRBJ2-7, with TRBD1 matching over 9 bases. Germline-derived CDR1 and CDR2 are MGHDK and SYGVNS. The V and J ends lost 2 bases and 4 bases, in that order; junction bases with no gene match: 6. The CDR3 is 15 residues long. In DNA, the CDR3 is TGTGCCAGCAGTGAAGGGAACAGGGGGCGGTACGAGCAGTACTTC. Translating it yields CASSEGNRGRYEQYF.

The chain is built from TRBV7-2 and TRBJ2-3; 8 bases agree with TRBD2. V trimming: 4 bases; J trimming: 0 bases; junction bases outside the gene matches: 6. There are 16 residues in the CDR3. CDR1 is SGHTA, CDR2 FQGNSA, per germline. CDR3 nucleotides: TGTGCCAGCAGCTGGCGAGCGGGAGCGAGCACAGATACGCAGTATTTT. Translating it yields CASSWRAGASTDTQYF. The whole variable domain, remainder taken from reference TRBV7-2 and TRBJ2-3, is GAGVSQSPSNKVTEKGKDVELRCDPISGHTALYWYRQSLGQGLEFLIYFQGNSAPDKSGLPSDRFSAERTGGSVSTLTIQRTQQEDSAVYLCASSWRAGASTDTQYFGPGTRLTVL.

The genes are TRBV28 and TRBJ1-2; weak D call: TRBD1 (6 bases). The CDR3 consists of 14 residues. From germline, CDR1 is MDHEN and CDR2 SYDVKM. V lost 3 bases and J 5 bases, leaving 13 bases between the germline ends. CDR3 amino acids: CASSLEQGGYGYTF. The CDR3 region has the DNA TGTGCCAGCAGTTTGGAACAGGGCGGGTATGGCTACACCTTC.

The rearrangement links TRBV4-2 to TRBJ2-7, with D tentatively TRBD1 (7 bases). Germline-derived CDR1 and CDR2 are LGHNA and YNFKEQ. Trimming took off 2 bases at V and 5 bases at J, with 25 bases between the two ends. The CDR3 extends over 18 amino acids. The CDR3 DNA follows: TGTGCCAGCAGCCAACTGGGGGGACAGTCACCTGCGCTCCACGAGCAGTACTTC. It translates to CASSQLGGQSPALHEQYF.

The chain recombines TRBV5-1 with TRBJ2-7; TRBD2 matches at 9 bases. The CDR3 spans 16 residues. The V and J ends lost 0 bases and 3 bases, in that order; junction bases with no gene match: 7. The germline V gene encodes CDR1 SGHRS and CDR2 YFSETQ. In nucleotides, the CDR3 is TGCGCCAGCAGCTTGGGGGGGACTAGCAGCCACTACGAGCAGTACTTC. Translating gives CASSLGGTSSHYEQYF.

The CDR3 spells CASSPVWGQDNEQFF. CDR3 sequence (DNA): TGTGCCAGCAGCCCGGTGTGGGGACAGGACAATGAGCAGTTCTTC. The chain couples TRBV7-3 to TRBJ2-1, with TRBD1 identical over 8 bases. V was pared by 5 bases and J by 5 bases, with 8 bases of the junction left unmatched. The V gene's germline CDR1 is SGHTA and CDR2 FQGTGA. This CDR3 is built from 15 residues.

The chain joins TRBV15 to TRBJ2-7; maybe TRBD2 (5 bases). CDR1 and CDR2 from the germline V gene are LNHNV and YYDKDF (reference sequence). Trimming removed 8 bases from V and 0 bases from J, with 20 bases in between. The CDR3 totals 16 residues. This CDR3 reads CATARLRERDSYEQYF. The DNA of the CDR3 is TGTGCCACCGCCCGGCTAAGGGAGCGAGACTCCTACGAGCAGTACTTC.

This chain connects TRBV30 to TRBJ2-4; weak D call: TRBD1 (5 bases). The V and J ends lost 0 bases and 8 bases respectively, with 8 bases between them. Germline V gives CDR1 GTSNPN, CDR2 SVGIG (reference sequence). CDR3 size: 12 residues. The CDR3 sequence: CAWSVVRDIQYF. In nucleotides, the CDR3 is TGTGCCTGGAGTGTGGTCAGGGACATTCAGTACTTC.

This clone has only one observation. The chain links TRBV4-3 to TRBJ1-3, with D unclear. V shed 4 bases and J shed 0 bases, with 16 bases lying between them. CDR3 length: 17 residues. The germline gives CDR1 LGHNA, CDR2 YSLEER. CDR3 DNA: TGCGCCAGCAGCCCCGGCGGGGTTCTCGACTCTGGAAACACCATATATTTT. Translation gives CASSPGGVLDSGNTIYF.

The CDR3 protein is CASSRTSGRAYGDTQYF. The CDR3, as DNA: TGTGCCAGCAGCCGGACTAGCGGGAGGGCCTATGGAGATACGCAGTATTTT. V is TRBV5-4 and J is TRBJ2-3; 15 bases fit TRBD2. CDR3 length equals 17 residues. Per germline, CDR1 SGHNT and CDR2 YYREEE (reference sequence). The V segment lost 4 bases and the J segment 5 bases; nucleotides outside the gene matches: 8.

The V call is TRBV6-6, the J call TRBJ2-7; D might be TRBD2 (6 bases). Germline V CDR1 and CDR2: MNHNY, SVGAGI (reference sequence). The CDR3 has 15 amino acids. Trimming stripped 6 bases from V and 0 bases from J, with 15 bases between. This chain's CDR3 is CASSAAGTASYEQYF. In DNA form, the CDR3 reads TGTGCCAGCAGCGCAGCCGGGACTGCCTCCTACGAGCAGTACTTC.

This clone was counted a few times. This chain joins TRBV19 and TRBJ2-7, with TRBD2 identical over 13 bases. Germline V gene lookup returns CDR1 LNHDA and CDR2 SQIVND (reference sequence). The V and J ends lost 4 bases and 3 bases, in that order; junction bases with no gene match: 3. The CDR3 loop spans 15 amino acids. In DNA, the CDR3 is TGTGCCAGTAGTACCCGGACTAGCGGGAGCTACGAGCAGTACTTC. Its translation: CASSTRTSGSYEQYF.

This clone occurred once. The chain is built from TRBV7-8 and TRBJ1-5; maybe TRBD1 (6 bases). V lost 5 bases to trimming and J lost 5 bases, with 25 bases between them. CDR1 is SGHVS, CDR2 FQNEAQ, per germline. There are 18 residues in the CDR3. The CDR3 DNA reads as TGTGCCAGCAGCCTTCTACAGGGCAGGGGTCATCCGGATCAGCCCCAGCATTTT. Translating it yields CASSLLQGRGHPDQPQHF.

CDR3 in DNA: TGTGCCAGCAGCCAAGAGGCGACCCAGTACTTC. It yields the protein CASSQEATQYF. The chain carries TRBV4-2 and TRBJ2-5; D is uncertain. The CDR3 totals 11 residues. Germline CDR1 LGHNA, CDR2 YNFKEQ. The V end was cut by 0 bases, the J end by 7 bases, with 3 bases between.

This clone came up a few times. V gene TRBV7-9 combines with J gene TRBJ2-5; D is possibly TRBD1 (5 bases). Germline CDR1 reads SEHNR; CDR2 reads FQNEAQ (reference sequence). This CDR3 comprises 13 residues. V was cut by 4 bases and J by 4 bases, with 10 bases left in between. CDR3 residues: CASSSGQPETQYF. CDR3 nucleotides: TGTGCCAGCAGCTCCGGACAACCAGAGACCCAGTACTTC.

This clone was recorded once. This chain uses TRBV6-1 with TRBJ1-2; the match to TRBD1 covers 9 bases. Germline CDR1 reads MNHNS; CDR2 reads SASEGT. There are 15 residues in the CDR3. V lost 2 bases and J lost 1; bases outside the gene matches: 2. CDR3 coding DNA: TGTGCCAGCAGTGAATGGGGACAGGGTAACTATGGCTACACCTTC. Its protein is CASSEWGQGNYGYTF.

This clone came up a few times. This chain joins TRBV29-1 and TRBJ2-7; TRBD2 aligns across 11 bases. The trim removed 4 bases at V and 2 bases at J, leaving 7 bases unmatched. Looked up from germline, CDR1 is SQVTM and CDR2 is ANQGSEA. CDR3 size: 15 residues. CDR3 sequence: CSVGLAGGPTYEQYF. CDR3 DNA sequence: TGCAGCGTTGGGCTAGCGGGAGGCCCTACCTACGAGCAGTACTTC.

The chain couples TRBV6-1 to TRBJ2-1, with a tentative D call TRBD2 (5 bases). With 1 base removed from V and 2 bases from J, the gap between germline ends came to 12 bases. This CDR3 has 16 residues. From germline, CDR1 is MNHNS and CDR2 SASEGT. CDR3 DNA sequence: TGTGCCAGCAGTGAAGAGACGAGGGTCCCCTACAATGAGCAGTTCTTC. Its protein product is CASSEETRVPYNEQFF.

The CDR3 bases are TGCAGCGTTGCGCGGGAAAACACTGAAGCTTTCTTT. Its translation is CSVARENTEAFF. This chain connects TRBV29-1 to TRBJ1-1; no clear D gene. V lost 4 bases to trimming and J lost 2 bases, with 8 bases between them. This CDR3 is 12 amino acids long. Per the germline V gene, CDR1 is SQVTM and CDR2 is ANQGSEA.

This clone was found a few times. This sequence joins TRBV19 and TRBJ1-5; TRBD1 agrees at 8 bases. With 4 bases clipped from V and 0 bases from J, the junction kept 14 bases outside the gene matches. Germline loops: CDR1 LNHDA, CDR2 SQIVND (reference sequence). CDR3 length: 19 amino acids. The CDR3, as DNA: TGTGCCAGTAGTAAGGGGACAGGACCCTTTGCAAATAGCAATCAGCCCCAGCATTTT. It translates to CASSKGTGPFANSNQPQHF.

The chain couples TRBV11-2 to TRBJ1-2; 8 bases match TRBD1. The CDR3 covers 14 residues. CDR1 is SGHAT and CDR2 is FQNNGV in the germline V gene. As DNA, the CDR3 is TGTGCGAGCGTGGGGACAGGAGCTAACTATGGCTACACCTTC. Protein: CASVGTGANYGYTF.

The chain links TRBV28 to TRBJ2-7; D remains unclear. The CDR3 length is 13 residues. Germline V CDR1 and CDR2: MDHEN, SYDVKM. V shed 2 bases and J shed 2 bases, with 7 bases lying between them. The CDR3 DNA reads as TGTGCCAGCAGTTTAGCGTATCCCTACGAGCAGTACTTC. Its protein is CASSLAYPYEQYF.

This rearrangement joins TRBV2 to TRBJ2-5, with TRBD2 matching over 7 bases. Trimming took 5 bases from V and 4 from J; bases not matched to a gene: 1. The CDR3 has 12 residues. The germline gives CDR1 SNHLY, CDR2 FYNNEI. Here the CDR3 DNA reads TGTGCCAGCAGTTTAGCGGGAGAGACCCAGTACTTC. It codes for CASSLAGETQYF.

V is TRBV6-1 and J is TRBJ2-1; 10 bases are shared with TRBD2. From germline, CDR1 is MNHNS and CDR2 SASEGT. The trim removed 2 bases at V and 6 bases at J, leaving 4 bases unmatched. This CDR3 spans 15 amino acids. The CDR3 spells CASSELAGDFNEQFF. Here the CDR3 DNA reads TGTGCCAGCAGTGAACTAGCGGGAGATTTCAATGAGCAGTTCTTC.

The CDR3 bases are TGTGCCATCAGGCCCCAGGACTCTGGAAACACCATATATTTT. It is translated as CAIRPQDSGNTIYF. The chain combines TRBV10-3 with TRBJ1-3, with D uncertain. Looked up from germline, CDR1 is ENHRY and CDR2 is SYGVKD. Trimming left V 6 bases short and J 0 bases short, with 9 bases between. The CDR3 is 14 residues long.

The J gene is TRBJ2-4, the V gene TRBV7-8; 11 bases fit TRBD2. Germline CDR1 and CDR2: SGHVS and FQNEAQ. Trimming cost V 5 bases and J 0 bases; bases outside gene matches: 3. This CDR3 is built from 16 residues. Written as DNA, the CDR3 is TGTGCCAGCAGCCAACTAGCGGGAGTAGCCAAAAACATTCAGTACTTC. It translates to CASSQLAGVAKNIQYF.

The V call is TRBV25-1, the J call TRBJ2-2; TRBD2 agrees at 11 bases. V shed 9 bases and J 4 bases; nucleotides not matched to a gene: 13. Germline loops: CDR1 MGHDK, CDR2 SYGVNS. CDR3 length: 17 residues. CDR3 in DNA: TGTGCCAGGGGTCCGCTTTCTAGCGGGAGGACCACCGGGGAGCTGTTTTTT. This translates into CARGPLSSGRTTGELFF.